This is a list of T cell receptor beta chains from one sample in a study of cytomegalovirus exposure and HLA in healthy donors. Profiling relied on immunoSEQ multiplex PCR, and the TCRdb table lists in-frame clones only, not all of them. This sample has 75,000 to 90,000 clones, with 65% to 80% found just once. What was sequenced was PBMCs. All receptors derive from a human donor in good health. Each CDR3 is given with its conserved first and last residue. The D gene is left open where the match is weak. Rows may omit the clone size; those that give it use once, few, many or a size class.

v_call	j_call	clone_size	d_call	cdr3_nt	cdr3_aa
TRBV21-1	TRBJ2-5	.	.	TGTGCCAGCAGCAAAGGCAGTCTAGCGGGACAAGAGACCCAGTACTTC	CASSKGSLAGQETQYF
TRBV9	TRBJ2-3	.	.	TGTGCCAGCAGCGTAGTTGGTAGCGCTGGAGATACGCAGTATTTT	CASSVVGSAGDTQYF
TRBV2	TRBJ2-7	.	TRBD1	TGTGCCAGCACCAACCCCCCTGGGCAGGGGGAATCCTACGAGCAGTACTTC	CASTNPPGQGESYEQYF
TRBV6-1	TRBJ2-7	few	.	TGTGCCAGCAGTGTGGGCTTCTACGAGCAGTACTTC	CASSVGFYEQYF
TRBV7-8	TRBJ2-5	.	.	TGTGCCAGCAGCTCCCCCCGGCGGTCCCAAGAGACCCAGTACTTC	CASSSPRRSQETQYF
TRBV6-5	TRBJ1-2	.	TRBD1	TGTGCCAGCAGTTACTCCCGAGGCAGGGGGGTTGGCTACACCTTC	CASSYSRGRGVGYTF
TRBV5-3	TRBJ2-7	few	.	TGTGCCAGAAGCTTGGATGGAGGGCCCAAATTC	CARSLDGGPKF
TRBV10-2	TRBJ2-3	.	TRBD2	TGCGCCAGCAGTGCAGCACTAGCGGGGGGTGCAGATACGCAGTATTTT	CASSAALAGGADTQYF
TRBV2	TRBJ2-1	.	.	TGTGCCAGCAGTGGTCTCCCAGATGAGCAGTTCTTC	CASSGLPDEQFF
TRBV27	TRBJ2-4	once	TRBD1	TGTGCCAGCAGTTACGGGACAGGGGCCAAAAACATTCAGTACTTC	CASSYGTGAKNIQYF
TRBV30	TRBJ2-2	.	TRBD1	TGTGCCTGGAGAGGAGTGAAGGGACAGTTCACCGGGGAGCTGTTTTTT	CAWRGVKGQFTGELFF
TRBV6-5	TRBJ2-7	few	.	TGTGCCAGCACCCCCTGGGGCTCCGCCGAGCAGTACTTC	CASTPWGSAEQYF
TRBV20-1	TRBJ2-3	.	.	TGCAGTGCTACCCCACTGGATACGCAGTATTTT	CSATPLDTQYF
TRBV19	TRBJ2-7	.	TRBD2	TGTGCCAGTAGTATGGAGGCTAGCGGAGGCTACGAGCAGTACTTC	CASSMEASGGYEQYF
TRBV5-1	TRBJ2-7	.	.	TGCGCCAGCAGCTTGGGGGCTAGCGCCTACGAGCAGTACTTC	CASSLGASAYEQYF
TRBV27	TRBJ2-3	.	.	TGTGCCAGCAGTTCCCGCCCAGGGGGGACAGATACGCAGTATTTT	CASSSRPGGTDTQYF
TRBV18	TRBJ1-4	.	.	TGTGCCAGCTCGCGAACCCCGACAGGTGGGAAACTGTTTTTT	CASSRTPTGGKLFF
TRBV18	TRBJ1-3	once	.	TGTGCCAGCTCACCCCGGGACAATTACTCTGGAAACACCATATATTTT	CASSPRDNYSGNTIYF
TRBV6-6	TRBJ2-7	once	TRBD2	TGTGCCAGCAGTGCCTTTAGCGGGGGGGTAAACGAGCAGTACTTC	CASSAFSGGVNEQYF
TRBV29-1	TRBJ2-5	.	.	TGCAGCGTTGATCGGGGGTCCGAGGAGACCCAGTACTTC	CSVDRGSEETQYF
TRBV6-5	TRBJ1-6	.	.	TGTGCCAGCATCCCCGACATCTCCTATAATTCACCCCTCCACTTT	CASIPDISYNSPLHF
TRBV29-1	TRBJ1-2	once	TRBD1	TGCAGCGTTTTGACAGGGCCTGGCTACACCTTC	CSVLTGPGYTF
TRBV18	TRBJ1-1	.	.	TGTGCCAGCTCACCGTTAGACAAGAACACTGAAGCTTTCTTT	CASSPLDKNTEAFF
TRBV6-5	TRBJ1-5	few	.	TGTGCCAGCAGCGATGGACAGCTTAAAAATCAGCCCCAGCATTTT	CASSDGQLKNQPQHF
TRBV7-6	TRBJ2-7	.	.	TGTGCCAGCAGCCCAGGCCCGAACTACGAGCAGTACTTC	CASSPGPNYEQYF
TRBV7-9	TRBJ1-1	.	.	TGTGCCAGCAGTTCCCCTAAGAACCCTGAAGCTTTCTTT	CASSSPKNPEAFF
TRBV6-5	TRBJ1-6	.	TRBD1	TGTGCCAGCAGCCCACGGGGACAGAGGAATTCACCCCTCCACTTT	CASSPRGQRNSPLHF
TRBV10-1	TRBJ2-2	many	TRBD2	TGCGCCAGCAGTGGAGGGCTAGCGGGGGTTCCCACCGGGGAGCTGTTTTTT	CASSGGLAGVPTGELFF
TRBV29-1	TRBJ1-5	.	TRBD1	TGCAGCGTCCGTGGACAGGGGGATCAGCCCCAGCATTTT	CSVRGQGDQPQHF
TRBV29-1	TRBJ1-1	.	.	TGCAGCGCCCGGGGAGGGGGGCATGGTGAAGCTTTCTTT	CSARGGGHGEAFF
TRBV2	TRBJ1-2	few	TRBD1	TGTGCCAGCAGTAAACAGGGGGTGGTTGGCTACACCTTC	CASSKQGVVGYTF
TRBV7-9	TRBJ1-2	.	.	TGTGCCAGCCACTTGATGGGGGGGCGCACCTATGGCTACACCTTC	CASHLMGGRTYGYTF
TRBV4-1	TRBJ1-2	.	.	TGCGCCAGCAGCCAACCCCGCCCTCGCCTGGAGGGCTACACCTTC	CASSQPRPRLEGYTF
TRBV7-6	TRBJ2-5	.	.	TGTGCCAGCAGCCCGACAGTTCCAGGGGAGACCCAGTACTTC	CASSPTVPGETQYF
TRBV6-1	TRBJ1-1	.	.	TGTGCCAGCAGAACAGGTGTCACTGAAGCTTTCTTT	CASRTGVTEAFF
TRBV12-5	TRBJ1-2	few	.	TGTGCTAGTGCTGGCAGAACAAGATCCTATGGCTACACCTTC	CASAGRTRSYGYTF
TRBV18	TRBJ2-1	once	TRBD1	TGTGCCAGCTCAGAGGACAGGCTAAATGAGCAGTTCTTC	CASSEDRLNEQFF
TRBV7-2	TRBJ2-5	.	.	TGTGCCAGCAGCTTACAGACTAGCCAAGAGACCCAGTACTTC	CASSLQTSQETQYF
TRBV5-1	TRBJ2-5	.	.	TGCGCCAGCAGTTTTGGGGGGACAGAAGAGACCCAGTACTTC	CASSFGGTEETQYF
TRBV10-2	TRBJ2-3	once	.	TGCGCCAGCAGTGAGACGCAAGCCAACACAGATACGCAGTATTTT	CASSETQANTDTQYF
TRBV5-4	TRBJ2-2	.	.	TGTGCCAGCAGCATGAAGGAGGTAAACACCGGGGAGCTGTTTTTT	CASSMKEVNTGELFF
TRBV7-4	TRBJ2-7	.	.	TGTGCCAGCAGCTTCCGCTGGTCAGGGCCCTACGAGCAGTACTTC	CASSFRWSGPYEQYF
TRBV7-9	TRBJ1-4	few	.	TGCGCCAGCAGCCTTGACGGGGCAACTAATGAAAAACTGTTTTTT	CASSLDGATNEKLFF
TRBV4-3	TRBJ1-2	few	.	TGCGCCAGCAGCCAAGATCGGGGGGCGGGTGGCTACACCTTC	CASSQDRGAGGYTF
TRBV19	TRBJ1-1	few	.	TGTGCCAGTAGGGAAGTGCCAGGGTACACTGAAGCTTTCTTT	CASREVPGYTEAFF
TRBV11-2	TRBJ1-6	.	.	TGTGCCAGCAGCTTGAGCTCCTATAATTCACCCCTCCACTTT	CASSLSSYNSPLHF
TRBV28	TRBJ2-3	.	TRBD1	TGTGCCAGCATATCAGGGGGTTACACAGATACGCAGTATTTT	CASISGGYTDTQYF
TRBV4-1	TRBJ1-5	few	.	TGCGCCAGCAGCCAAGATGGAGGCTTTGGCAATCAGCCCCAGCATTTT	CASSQDGGFGNQPQHF
TRBV27	TRBJ1-1	.	TRBD1	TGTGCCAGCAGTTTAACAGGGGGCCACACTGAAGCTTTCTTT	CASSLTGGHTEAFF
TRBV7-7	TRBJ2-2	.	.	TGTGCTAGCAGCCTGAACGCCGGGACCGGGGAGCTGTTTTTT	CASSLNAGTGELFF
TRBV29-1	TRBJ1-2	.	TRBD1	TGCAGCGTTGAATCACAGGGGGCTCTGCGTTATGGCTACACCTTC	CSVESQGALRYGYTF
TRBV7-9	TRBJ2-3	.	.	TGTGCCAGCAGCCCGCTAGGGGACACAGATACGCAGTATTTT	CASSPLGDTDTQYF
TRBV2	TRBJ1-2	.	.	TGTGCCAGCAGTGTGCAGGGTGGTGGCTACACCTTC	CASSVQGGGYTF
TRBV27	TRBJ1-2	.	.	TGTGCCAGCAGTCCACTATACCGCCCCGAGGATGGCTACACCTTC	CASSPLYRPEDGYTF
TRBV10-3	TRBJ2-1	.	TRBD2	TGTGCCATCAGTGAGCCGCTGGGACTAGCGGGGGGGCGGCAAAATGAGCAGTTCTTC	CAISEPLGLAGGRQNEQFF
TRBV4-1	TRBJ1-5	.	.	TGCGCCAGCAGCCAAGATTGGGACTCTAGGCGCAATCAGCCCCAGCATTTT	CASSQDWDSRRNQPQHF
TRBV15	TRBJ2-7	.	TRBD1	TGTGCCACCAGGACAGGGGGCCTCTCCTACGAGCAGTACTTC	CATRTGGLSYEQYF
TRBV27	TRBJ2-7	.	TRBD1	TGTGCCAGCAGCATGACAGGGAGCTCCTACGAGCAGTACTTC	CASSMTGSSYEQYF
TRBV5-1	TRBJ1-6	.	.	TGCGCCAGCAGTCCGCGAGCGAGTATCAATTCACCCCTCCACTTT	CASSPRASINSPLHF
TRBV27	TRBJ1-5	.	TRBD1	TGTGCCAGCAGCCGAGGGACAGCCTCCAATCAGCCCCAGCATTTT	CASSRGTASNQPQHF